This TCR beta chain originates from a study of shared clonotypes between healthy human individuals. V lost 6 bases and J 7 bases, leaving 12 bases between the germline ends. The length of the CDR3 is 12 residues. The germline gives CDR1 SGHTA, CDR2 FQGNSA. The assay was immunoSEQ multiplex PCR, and TCRdb's table has in-frame clones only and misses some. This sample has 2 million to 3 million clones, with around nine tenths found just once. Sequenced: naive CD4+ T cells sorted from blood. Subset indicated: CD45RA+ positively selected. The V gene is TRBV7-2, the J gene TRBJ2-5, with D perhaps matching TRBD2 (5 bases). The receptor comes from a man in his late teens or twenties in good health. DNA for the CDR3: TGTGCCAGCAGTCGAGGGCCTGGGACCCAGTACTTC. This codes for CASSRGPGTQYF.